Below, 5 T cell receptor beta chains from the same sample are listed, as sequenced in a study of sequential checkpoint blockade in melanoma. Treatment in this sample: randomized to nivolumab then ipilimumab (arm A) or the reverse (arm B). Generated by immunoSEQ multiplex PCR, the TCRdb table keeps only in-frame clones and is missing some. This sample has 17,000 or so clones, with under 60% found just once. Sequences were derived from CD8+ T cells sorted from blood (inferred from file names), sampled from a patient given nivolumab and ipilimumab in sequence. All receptors derive from a human donor with melanoma.

The V call is TRBV28, the J call TRBJ2-5, with 9 bases matching TRBD1. CDR1 is MDHEN and CDR2 is SYDVKM in the germline V gene. Germline trimming cut 5 bases from V and 0 bases from J; bases unmatched to any gene: 10. This CDR3 contains 17 residues. The DNA of the CDR3 is TGTGCCAGCAGTCCTATGTCCGGGACAGGGTACCAAGAGACCCAGTACTTC. This codes for CASSPMSGTGYQETQYF.

V gene TRBV11-2 combines with J gene TRBJ2-3; perhaps TRBD1 as D (5 bases). The CDR3 is made up of 17 amino acids. With 5 bases removed from V and 1 base from J, the gap between germline ends came to 19 bases. Germline V gives CDR1 SGHAT, CDR2 FQNNGV. Here the CDR3 DNA reads TGTGCCAGCAGCCCAAGGGGCAGACTCGACGGCACAGATACGCAGTATTTT. The encoded protein is CASSPRGRLDGTDTQYF.

This clone has only a few counts. The CDR3 DNA reads as TGTGCCAGCAAAACAGGCCTATCGGTCTACGAGCAGTACTTC. Residues: CASKTGLSVYEQYF. The chain combines TRBV6-5 with TRBJ2-7, with D tentatively TRBD1 (5 bases). Germline V CDR1 and CDR2: MNHEY, SVGAGI. V shed 7 bases and J shed 3 bases, with 16 bases lying between them. The length of the CDR3 is 14 residues.

For this clone: The junction differs from germline at one of its ends, possibly a read error. The chain uses TRBV10-3 and TRBJ1-5, with unresolved D. Germline assignment: CDR1 ENHRY and CDR2 SYGVKD. CDR3 length: 15 residues. The CDR3 bases are TGTGCCAGCAGTTTAGACAATAATAGCAATCAGCCCCAGCATTTT. Its translation is CASSLDNNSNQPQHF.

This sequence joins TRBV7-9 and TRBJ2-5, with a tentative D call TRBD2 (7 bases). The CDR3 has 15 residues. Germline loops: CDR1 SEHNR, CDR2 FQNEAQ (reference sequence). The V and J ends lost 5 bases and 11 bases respectively, with 24 bases between them. The CDR3 region has the DNA TGTGCCAGCAGCCCTCTGGGCGGGGGCTTGAGGGAGCAGTACTTC. Translated, it gives CASSPLGGGLREQYF.